This T cell receptor beta chain was sequenced during a study of neurological immune-mediated disorders. This clonotype was detected ten times or more. Each CDR3 protein gets one entry after TCRdb re-called the 5' RACE reads with MiXCR. The data contain tens of thousands of distinct CDR3 sequences, around 5.2% of them singletons. Trimming took 3 bases from V and 0 from J, leaving 6 bases between them. Germline V CDR1 and CDR2: SGHTA, FQGNSA. The length of the CDR3 is 15 residues. The chain is built from TRBV7-2 and TRBJ2-6, with D perhaps TRBD2 (5 bases). Sequenced sample: PBMCs. The receptor was isolated from a man aged 18 to 30 with multiple sclerosis. DNA for the CDR3: TGTGCCAGCAGCTTTGGGAGCTCTGGGGCCAACGTCCTGACTTTC. Translation: CASSFGSSGANVLTF.